The 2 T cell receptor beta chains given below trace back to one sample, sequenced in a study of blood T cell repertoires in COVID-19. The method was immunoSEQ multiplex PCR; TCRdb's version includes in-frame clones alone and lacks a portion of them. This table holds a few hundred thousand clones, more than 70% found once. Material for sequencing was peripheral blood. These receptors were obtained from a woman aged 50 to 60 with acute or convalescent COVID-19.

The rearrangement links TRBV5-1 to TRBJ1-4; 7 bases align to TRBD1. V trimming: 5 bases; J trimming: 4 bases; junction bases outside the gene matches: 8. Germline CDR1 reads SGHRS; CDR2 reads YFSETQ. There are 15 residues in the CDR3. This CDR3 is CASSARTGVNEKLFF. The CDR3 DNA is TGCGCCAGCAGTGCAAGGACAGGCGTTAATGAAAAACTGTTTTTT.

The V call is TRBV29-1, the J call TRBJ2-5; D perhaps matches TRBD1 (5 bases). Deletions cut 4 bases from V and 4 bases from J, with 13 bases between. Looked up from germline, CDR1 is SQVTM and CDR2 is ANQGSEA. CDR3 length equals 13 residues. The CDR3 sequence is CSVGSGILETQYF. The CDR3 nucleotides are TGCAGCGTTGGTTCAGGGATCCTAGAGACCCAGTACTTC. Combining the CDR3 with reference TRBV29-1 and TRBJ2-5 gives the whole variable domain SAVISQKPSRDICQRGTSLTIQCQVDSQVTMMFWYRQQPGQSLTLIATANQGSEATYESGFVIDKFPISRPNLTFSTLTVSNMSPEDSSIYLCSVGSGILETQYFGPGTRLLVL.